These 7 T cell receptor beta chains were sequenced from one sample in a study of cytomegalovirus exposure and HLA in healthy donors. PCR amplification relied on 60 Vbeta primers (plus 13 Jbeta primers). The table came from immunoSEQ multiplex PCR; TCRdb's copy has only in-frame clones and leaves some out. The repertoire holds around 150,000 clones, with 64% as singletons. Sample: PBMCs. The receptors were sampled from a woman under 40 in good health and CMV-seropositive.

The chain is built from TRBV10-3 and TRBJ2-3; a weak D match, TRBD2 (6 bases). The CDR3 consists of 16 residues. Trimming left V 6 bases short and J 2 bases short, with 18 bases between. Germline values: CDR1 ENHRY, CDR2 SYGVKD. The CDR3 nucleotides are TGTGCCATCAGCTCGCCGCGGGGTGGCAACACAGATACGCAGTATTTT. Protein product: CAISSPRGGNTDTQYF.

This clone is classed as medium-sized (0.01 to 0.1%). The chain has TRBV4-2 and TRBJ2-1; D possibly corresponds to TRBD1 (8 bases). The V and J ends lost 2 bases and 8 bases respectively, with 19 bases between them. The germline gives CDR1 LGHNA, CDR2 YNFKEQ. The CDR3 is 16 amino acids. The CDR3 region has the DNA TGTGCCAGCAGCCAACTACAGGGGGGGGGCTCCGATGAGCAGTTCTTC. Translation: CASSQLQGGGSDEQFF.

The sample holds a few counts of this clone. The J gene is TRBJ2-5, the V gene TRBV4-1; D remains unclear. This CDR3 has 11 residues. Germline values: CDR1 MGHRA, CDR2 YSYEKL. V was trimmed by 4 bases and J by 5 bases, leaving 5 bases between them. This chain's CDR3 is CASSLGETQYF. The CDR3, as DNA: TGCGCCAGCAGCCTGGGCGAGACCCAGTACTTC.

This chain uses TRBV5-1 with TRBJ2-5; 8 nucleotides align to TRBD1. The J call may be incorrect, as the DNA end agrees better with TRBJ2-7. The CDR3 contains 16 residues. Germline loops: CDR1 SGHRS, CDR2 YFSETQ. The CDR3 reads CASSRSPGQVGYEQYF. For the CDR3, the DNA is TGCGCCAGCAGCCGATCACCGGGACAGGTGGGATACGAGCAGTACTTC.

The CDR3: CASSLRQGAGETQYF. Here the CDR3 DNA reads TGTGCCAGCAGCTTAAGACAGGGGGCCGGGGAGACCCAGTACTTC. The chain recombines TRBV7-9 with TRBJ2-5; 10 positions agree with TRBD1. Trimming cost V 2 bases and J 5 bases; bases outside gene matches: 5. Germline-derived CDR1 and CDR2 are SEHNR and FQNEAQ (reference sequence). This CDR3 has 15 amino acids.

The chain combines TRBV5-1 with TRBJ2-7; 9 bases align to TRBD1. Germline loops: CDR1 SGHRS, CDR2 YFSETQ. After removal of 4 bases from V and 3 bases from J, the junction contained 5 bases not matched to a gene. The CDR3 runs 14 residues. CDR3 region: CASSLDRGGYEQYF. Here the CDR3 DNA reads TGCGCCAGCAGCCTCGACAGGGGGGGCTACGAGCAGTACTTC.

The chain employs TRBV10-2 and TRBJ2-7, with D tentatively TRBD2 (6 bases). This CDR3 is built from 15 residues. Germline-derived CDR1 and CDR2 are WSHSY and SAAADI. V was cut by 2 bases and J by 1 base, with 12 bases left in between. DNA of the CDR3: TGCGCCAGCAGTGAGGCGGGATCCACTTCCTACGAGCAGTACTTC. Residues: CASSEAGSTSYEQYF.